One and the same sample provided the 13 T cell receptor beta chains below, sequenced in a study of cytomegalovirus exposure and HLA in healthy donors. Vbeta (60) and Jbeta (13) primers were used in the PCR. TCRdb keeps only in-frame clones here, not all; method: immunoSEQ multiplex PCR. Of about 130,000 clones listed, 80% are singletons. Specimen: PBMCs. Receptor source: a woman between 40 and 50 years old in good health and CMV-seronegative.

This clone was seen only a few times. Other nucleotide sequences in the sample specify the same CDR3. The chain combines TRBV19 with TRBJ1-5, with a weak D call TRBD1 (5 bases). Germline values: CDR1 LNHDA, CDR2 SQIVND (reference sequence). Trimming stripped 1 base from V and 6 bases from J, with 13 bases between. This CDR3 is built from 15 residues. The CDR3 DNA reads as TGTGCCAGTAGTATAGTGCCTGGGGGGGGTCAGCCCCAGCATTTT. This translates into CASSIVPGGGQPQHF.

This clone occurred a few times. Because the CDR3's place on the DNA is in doubt, the DNA is left out and the CDR3 is given as listed by TCRdb. The rearrangement links TRBV5-1 to TRBJ1-4; the table gives TRBD1 as D, unverified against the DNA. Germline CDR1 is SGHRS and CDR2 is YFSETQ. The CDR3 adds up to 13 amino acids, both ends counted. The CDR3 is CASSFGQGARVFF.

The rearrangement joins TRBV11-2 to TRBJ1-1; D call uncertain. The CDR3 is made up of 13 amino acids. V was clipped by 1 base and J by 5 bases, with 8 bases between them. Germline V gene lookup returns CDR1 SGHAT and CDR2 FQNNGV. The CDR3 DNA is TGTGCCAGCAGCTTAGGGCAACGTACTGAAGCTTTCTTT. Its protein product is CASSLGQRTEAFF.

This clone was detected a few times. The chain couples TRBV25-1 to TRBJ1-6; D gene ambiguous. CDR3 length: 17 amino acids. CDR1 MGHDK and CDR2 SYGVNS come from the germline V gene. The V end was cut by 7 bases, the J end by 0 bases, with 16 bases between. CDR3 DNA: TGTGCCAGCACCCATGGGCCCCTGAGCTCCTATAATTCACCCCTCCACTTT. Amino acid sequence: CASTHGPLSSYNSPLHF.

This rearrangement joins TRBV4-3 to TRBJ1-2; D is uncertain. Germline values: CDR1 LGHNA, CDR2 YSLEER. The CDR3 has 15 residues. Trimming shortened V by 0 bases and J by 4 bases, and 12 bases separated the two germline ends. The chain's CDR3 is CASSQEGGGIYGYTF. CDR3 coding DNA: TGCGCCAGCAGCCAAGAAGGAGGCGGAATCTATGGCTACACCTTC.

The J gene is TRBJ2-5, the V gene TRBV28; 12 positions agree with TRBD2. CDR1 MDHEN and CDR2 SYDVKM come from the germline V gene. The CDR3 consists of 16 residues. The V gene end was trimmed by 6 bases and the J gene end by 4 bases; junction bases not matched to a gene: 9. The CDR3 is CASSAPSGRARETQYF. CDR3 in DNA: TGTGCCAGCAGCGCCCCTAGCGGGAGGGCCAGAGAGACCCAGTACTTC.

The chain has TRBV14 and TRBJ1-1; D not resolved. The V end was cut by 0 bases, the J end by 1 base, with 9 bases between. The V gene's germline CDR1 is SGHDN and CDR2 FVKESK. This CDR3 has 15 residues. CDR3 region: CASSQDLAGNTEAFF. The DNA of the CDR3 is TGTGCCAGCAGCCAAGATCTCGCAGGGAACACTGAAGCTTTCTTT.

This clone was detected only once. V gene TRBV7-9 combines with J gene TRBJ2-1; 13 bases match TRBD2. Germline CDR1 and CDR2: SEHNR and FQNEAQ (reference sequence). The CDR3 is 15 residues long. Trimming removed 1 base from V and 6 bases from J; junction bases left unmatched: 0. Here the CDR3 reads CASSLGLAGGNEQFF. Written as DNA, the CDR3 is TGTGCCAGCAGCTTAGGACTAGCGGGGGGCAATGAGCAGTTCTTC.

The chain uses TRBV19 and TRBJ1-1; D remains unclear. The CDR3 extends over 16 amino acids. Per germline, CDR1 LNHDA and CDR2 SQIVND (reference sequence). The ends were cut back, 1 base at V and 4 bases at J, with 16 bases in the middle. This CDR3 is CASSIVPAGGSTEAFF. The CDR3 nucleotides are TGTGCCAGTAGTATAGTCCCAGCAGGAGGTAGCACTGAAGCTTTCTTT.

The J gene is TRBJ2-1, the V gene TRBV4-2; possibly TRBD2 for D (7 bases). The V gene lost 0 bases and the J gene lost 7 bases, with 16 bases spanning the gap. The germline gives CDR1 LGHNA, CDR2 YNFKEQ. The CDR3 covers 16 residues. This CDR3 reads CASSQDPPGGGNEQFF. Written as DNA, the CDR3 is TGTGCCAGCAGCCAAGATCCTCCGGGGGGCGGGAATGAGCAGTTCTTC.

The genes are TRBV15 and TRBJ1-2; 9 bases align to TRBD1. Germline values: CDR1 LNHNV, CDR2 YYDKDF (reference sequence). With V trimmed by 0 bases and J by 2 bases, 1 base remained unmatched. This CDR3 comprises 15 residues. This CDR3 reads CATSRDGTGNYGYTF. The CDR3 DNA sequence: TGTGCCACCAGCAGAGACGGGACAGGGAACTATGGCTACACCTTC. Drawing the rest from reference TRBV15 and TRBJ1-2, the complete variable domain is DAMVIQNPRYQVTQFGKPVTLSCSQTLNHNVMYWYQQKSSQAPKLLFHYYDKDFNNEADTPDNFQSRRPNTSFCFLDIRSPGLGDTAMYLCATSRDGTGNYGYTFGSGTRLTVV.

This chain connects TRBV5-1 to TRBJ1-2; D is unclear. The V and J ends lost 1 base and 3 bases respectively, with 4 bases between them. There are 12 residues in the CDR3. From germline, CDR1 is SGHRS and CDR2 YFSETQ. The CDR3 sequence is CASSLTDYGYTF. As DNA, the CDR3 is TGCGCCAGCAGCTTGACAGACTATGGCTACACCTTC. The full variable domain, with the rest looked up from reference TRBV5-1 and TRBJ1-2, is KAGVTQTPRYLIKTRGQQVTLSCSPISGHRSVSWYQQTPGQGLQFLFEYFSETQRNKGNFPGRFSGRQFSNSRSEMNVSTLELGDSALYLCASSLTDYGYTFGSGTRLTVV.

This sequence joins TRBV7-9 and TRBJ1-4, with TRBD1 as a possible D gene (6 bases). There are 15 residues in the CDR3. V dropped 0 bases and J dropped 6 bases, with 11 bases sitting between them. CDR1 and CDR2 from the germline V gene are SEHNR and FQNEAQ (reference sequence). Here the CDR3 reads CASSLAQGRDEKLFF. CDR3 nucleotide sequence: TGTGCCAGCAGCTTAGCGCAGGGGCGGGATGAAAAACTGTTTTTT.